This TCR beta chain came from a study of shared clonotypes between healthy human individuals. Method: immunoSEQ multiplex PCR; TCRdb's copy keeps in-frame clones and lacks some. The table shows a few hundred thousand clones, with around three quarters occurring only once. In germline, CDR1 is MDHEN, CDR2 SYDVKM. There are 13 residues in the CDR3. V shed 1 base and J shed 9 bases, with 11 bases lying between them. This receptor was taken from a woman in her forties in good health. Some clones in this sample may be carry-over from other donors' samples. V usage is TRBV28 and J usage is TRBJ2-3, with D maybe TRBD2 (6 bases). Sequencing used PBMCs. The CDR3 is CASSLLAGRTQYF. The CDR3 DNA reads as TGTGCCAGCAGTTTATTGGCAGGGAGGACGCAGTATTTT.